This TCR beta chain was recovered during a study of the immune and genomic landscape of osteosarcoma. Study in general: Pediatric and adult high-grade osteosarcoma patients, median diagnosis age about 30. Overall study results and limits: External normal skin and healthy peripheral blood data provided clonality references. Roughly 5 repertoires, each under 100 clonotypes, were dominated by one hyperexpanded clone.

A remark on this clone: The antigen is not known.

The germline V gene has CDR1 MDHEN and CDR2 SYDVKM. Trimming took off 2 bases at V and 0 bases at J, with 14 bases between the two ends. This CDR3 region has 17 residues. Sequencing used immunoSEQ multiplex PCR; TCRdb keeps in-frame clones, though not all of them. Of 2,500 or so clones in the sample, around 70% are singletons; the top ten hold around 14%. The chain has TRBV28 and TRBJ2-1, with D possibly matching TRBD2 (6 bases). The source material was tumor tissue from a local recurrence in the femur. The sequence came from a man between 18 and 35 years old with osteosarcoma. This CDR3 is CASSLGDFRSSYNEQFF. The CDR3 DNA is TGTGCCAGCAGTTTAGGGGACTTTCGAAGCTCCTACAATGAGCAGTTCTTC.